These 2 T cell receptor beta chains were all obtained from the same sample, sequenced in a study of cytomegalovirus exposure and HLA in healthy donors. The PCR made use of 60 Vbeta and 13 Jbeta primers. Only in-frame clones appear in the TCRdb table, and some are missing; sequencing was by immunoSEQ multiplex PCR. The sample shows around 120,000 clones, more than 80% of them seen only once. The sample consisted of PBMCs. These receptors all come from a young man in good health and CMV-seronegative.

This clone appeared once. Here the CDR3 reads CASSLQGADEQYF. Written as DNA, the CDR3 is TGTGCCAGCAGCCTACAGGGGGCGGACGAGCAGTACTTC. The chain employs TRBV7-9 and TRBJ2-7, with 9 positions matching TRBD1. The CDR3 is 13 residues long. V was pared by 5 bases and J by 5 bases, with 4 bases of the junction left unmatched. Germline V gene sequence: CDR1 SEHNR, CDR2 FQNEAQ (reference sequence). Full variable domain (outside the CDR3, taken from reference TRBV7-9 and TRBJ2-7): DTGVSQNPRHKITKRGQNVTFRCDPISEHNRLYWYRQTLGQGPEFLTYFQNEAQLEKSRLLSDRFSAERPKGSFSTLEIQRTEQGDSAMYLCASSLQGADEQYFGPGTRLTVT.

V usage is TRBV7-9 and J usage is TRBJ1-1; TRBD1 might be the D (5 bases). Trimming left V 2 bases short and J 6 bases short, with 22 bases between. From germline, CDR1 is SEHNR and CDR2 FQNEAQ (reference sequence). This CDR3 is built from 17 residues. The CDR3 sequence is CASSLRGDPQKVAEAFF. In DNA, the CDR3 is TGTGCCAGCAGCTTACGGGGGGACCCCCAGAAGGTGGCTGAAGCTTTCTTT.